Following are 13 T cell receptor beta chains from one sample sequenced in a study of CD8+ T cells in alopecia areata. TCR sequencing used cDNA made by reverse transcription of extracted RNA. Sequenced by immunoSEQ multiplex PCR; TCRdb stores in-frame clones only, minus some. The sample gives roughly 100,000 clones, 55% of which show up once; about 9% is in the top ten. Sequencing was carried out using CD4+ T cells sorted from blood. These receptors were taken from a human donor in good health.

This clone was seen many times. This sequence joins TRBV27 and TRBJ1-5; the D is unclear. Germline V gene sequence: CDR1 MNHEY, CDR2 SMNVEV (reference sequence). The CDR3 covers 21 residues. Between the trimmed V and J ends, which lost 5 bases and 0 bases, there was a span of 29 bases. The CDR3 nucleotides read TGTGCCAGCAGTCCCCGGCCAATGAGGACTTTACTTCTCTATAGCAATCAGCCCCAGCATTTT. Translating it yields CASSPRPMRTLLLYSNQPQHF.

The V and J genes are TRBV2 and TRBJ2-3; D remains ambiguous. The CDR3 sequence is 14 residues long. V was shortened by 8 bases and J by 0 bases, with 12 bases between the two germline ends. CDR1 is SNHLY, CDR2 FYNNEI, per germline. CDR3: CASSRPTSTDTQYF. For the CDR3, the DNA is TGTGCCAGCTCGCGGCCCACCAGCACAGATACGCAGTATTTT.

This chain uses TRBV7-9 with TRBJ2-5; 7 nucleotides line up with TRBD1. Germline V lookup: CDR1 SEHNR, CDR2 FQNEAQ (reference sequence). The CDR3 runs 13 residues. The ends lost 2 bases at V and 5 bases at J; junction bases unmatched: 2. The CDR3 sequence is CASSLRQGETQYF. CDR3 nucleotide sequence: TGTGCCAGCAGCTTACGACAGGGTGAGACCCAGTACTTC. The entire variable domain, with the rest obtained from reference TRBV7-9 and TRBJ2-5, is as follows: DTGVSQNPRHKITKRGQNVTFRCDPISEHNRLYWYRQTLGQGPEFLTYFQNEAQLEKSRLLSDRFSAERPKGSFSTLEIQRTEQGDSAMYLCASSLRQGETQYFGPGTRLLVL.

J is TRBJ1-2 and V is TRBV19; 7 bases agree with TRBD1. V was pared by 5 bases and J by 10 bases, with 13 bases of the junction left unmatched. Germline lookup yields CDR1 LNHDA and CDR2 SQIVND (reference sequence). The CDR3 sequence is 14 residues long. The CDR3 sequence is CASSVGQETTIYTF. The CDR3 DNA is TGTGCCAGTAGTGTCGGACAGGAGACAACTATCTACACCTTC.

This clone was counted between two and nine times. This rearrangement joins TRBV4-2 to TRBJ1-2; 9 bases are shared with TRBD1. Germline V CDR1 and CDR2: LGHNA, YNFKEQ. The CDR3 covers 16 residues. Trimming at V came to 0 bases and at J to 2 bases, leaving 4 bases not matched to a gene. For the CDR3, the DNA is TGTGCCAGCAGCCAAGAGTGGACAGGGGAGAACTATGGCTACACCTTC. Protein sequence: CASSQEWTGENYGYTF.

This sequence joins TRBV25-1 and TRBJ2-5; 10 positions match TRBD1. Germline V lookup: CDR1 MGHDK, CDR2 SYGVNS. V trimming: 4 bases; J trimming: 5 bases; junction bases outside the gene matches: 4. The CDR3 contains 14 residues. CDR3 bases: TGTGCCAGCAGTGGCCGGGACAGGGGCGAGACCCAGTACTTC. This gives the protein CASSGRDRGETQYF.

J is TRBJ2-7 and V is TRBV5-1; D is undetermined. There are 12 residues in the CDR3. V lost 1 base to trimming and J lost 3 bases, with 5 bases between them. Germline CDR1 SGHRS, CDR2 YFSETQ. The chain's CDR3 is CASSLYGYEQYF. CDR3 coding DNA: TGCGCCAGCAGCTTGTATGGCTACGAGCAGTACTTC.

With respect to this clone: Other DNA sequences of this sample code for an identical CDR3. The J gene is TRBJ1-5, the V gene TRBV7-9, with 8 bases aligning to TRBD1. Germline loops: CDR1 SEHNR, CDR2 FQNEAQ (reference sequence). V trimming: 5 bases; J trimming: 6 bases; junction bases outside the gene matches: 6. This CDR3 is built from 14 residues. The DNA of the CDR3 is TGTGCCAGCAGCCTCGGACAGGGTGGTCAGCCCCAGCATTTT. Its translation: CASSLGQGGQPQHF.

The J gene is TRBJ1-2, the V gene TRBV29-1; D unresolved. This CDR3 contains 13 residues. CDR1 is SQVTM, CDR2 ANQGSEA, per germline. Between the trimmed V and J ends, which lost 7 bases and 0 bases, there was a span of 12 bases. CDR3 sequence: CSARTDANYGYTF. CDR3 nucleotide sequence: TGCAGCGCCCGGACGGACGCTAACTATGGCTACACCTTC.

This chain joins TRBV5-1 and TRBJ1-2, with TRBD1 matching over 7 bases. V shed 3 bases, J shed 5 bases, and the junction held 4 bases outside the gene matches. Germline V lookup: CDR1 SGHRS, CDR2 YFSETQ. This CDR3 contains 13 residues. The chain's CDR3 is CASSSGTVYGYTF. CDR3 coding DNA: TGCGCCAGCAGCTCCGGGACAGTATATGGCTACACCTTC.

The V call is TRBV7-2, the J call TRBJ2-5, with D unclear. This CDR3 is built from 13 residues. The V gene lost 2 bases and the J gene lost 4 bases, with 8 bases spanning the gap. The germline V gene encodes CDR1 SGHTA and CDR2 FQGNSA. The CDR3 region has the DNA TGTGCCAGCAGCTTATCCAGTCGAGAGACCCAGTACTTC. Amino acids: CASSLSSRETQYF. The whole variable domain, remainder taken from reference TRBV7-2 and TRBJ2-5, is GAGVSQSPSNKVTEKGKDVELRCDPISGHTALYWYRQSLGQGLEFLIYFQGNSAPDKSGLPSDRFSAERTGGSVSTLTIQRTQQEDSAVYLCASSLSSRETQYFGPGTRLLVL.

Only a few counts were recorded for this clone. The V call is TRBV20-1, the J call TRBJ2-5; D not certain. This CDR3 is built from 11 residues. V was shortened by 2 bases and J by 4 bases, with 5 bases between the two germline ends. Germline-derived CDR1 and CDR2 are DFQATT and SNEGSKA (reference sequence). CDR3 sequence reads: CSARKGETQYF. For the CDR3, the DNA is TGCAGTGCTAGAAAGGGAGAGACCCAGTACTTC.

The chain couples TRBV30 to TRBJ2-2; D is tentatively TRBD1 or TRBD2 (6 bases each). Germline V gene data show CDR1 as GTSNPN and CDR2 as SVGIG (reference sequence). V lost 4 bases to trimming and J lost 6 bases, with 9 bases between them. The CDR3 is 12 residues long. The chain's CDR3 is CAWKRGPGELFF. The CDR3 DNA is TGTGCCTGGAAACGGGGGCCCGGGGAGCTGTTTTTT.